This TCR beta chain was sequenced for a study of blood T cell repertoires in COVID-19. Study in general: Specimens from acute and convalescent COVID-19 originated in the United States, Italy and Spain.

Clones were read by immunoSEQ multiplex PCR, and TCRdb kept only the in-frame ones, dropping some. The table has tens of thousands of clones, around 90% seen once. Trimming took 0 bases from V and 11 from J, leaving 8 bases between them. Germline V gives CDR1 DFQATT, CDR2 SNEGSKA (reference sequence). The CDR3 covers 11 residues. This TCR derives from a man aged 50-60 years with acute or convalescent COVID-19. V is TRBV20-1 and J is TRBJ1-5; unclear D gene. Sample: peripheral blood. Here the CDR3 DNA reads TGCAGTGCTAGAGAGGCAGGTACCCAGCATTTT. It yields the protein CSAREAGTQHF.